This TCR beta chain comes out of a study of molecular identifiers for immune sequencing clone quantification. Study information: RNA from around 20,000 or 100,000 naive CD8 cells was split five ways in replicates, with four sequenced.

The CDR3 is 15 amino acids. Per the germline V gene, CDR1 is SGHTA and CDR2 is FQGNSA. V was clipped by 4 bases and J by 7 bases; unmatched bases: 9. Naive CD8 libraries came from roughly 20,000 to 1,000,000 sorted cells with 10%, 30% or 50% RNA. Sorting captured naive CD8 T cells as CD8+CD4-CCR7+CD45RA+. As for this clonotype: Its antigen is as yet unknown.

TCRdb reprocessed the PCR reads via MiXCR and lists one record per CDR3 protein. Here the sample spans approximately 680,000 distinct CDR3 sequences, 25% being singletons. Notes on the study in general: Clones above 20 RNA copies contained over 99% of effector molecules and under 1% of naive molecules.

The chain recombines TRBV7-2 with TRBJ1-4; 7 bases are a match to TRBD1. The receptor was isolated from a human donor in good health. Some libraries in this study had Jurkat cell RNA spiked in. The sample comprised naive CD8+ T cells from blood, with Jurkat cell RNA spiked in. The subset here: FACS-sorted CD8+CD4-CCR7+CD45RA+ naive T cells. As DNA, the CDR3 is TGTGCCAGCAGCTGGGGCAGGGGGACCATTGAAAAACTGTTTTTT. It codes for CASSWGRGTIEKLFF. Using reference TRBV7-2 and TRBJ1-4 for the parts outside the CDR3, the full variable domain is GAGVSQSPSNKVTEKGKDVELRCDPISGHTALYWYRQSLGQGLEFLIYFQGNSAPDKSGLPSDRFSAERTGGSVSTLTIQRTQQEDSAVYLCASSWGRGTIEKLFFGSGTQLSVL.